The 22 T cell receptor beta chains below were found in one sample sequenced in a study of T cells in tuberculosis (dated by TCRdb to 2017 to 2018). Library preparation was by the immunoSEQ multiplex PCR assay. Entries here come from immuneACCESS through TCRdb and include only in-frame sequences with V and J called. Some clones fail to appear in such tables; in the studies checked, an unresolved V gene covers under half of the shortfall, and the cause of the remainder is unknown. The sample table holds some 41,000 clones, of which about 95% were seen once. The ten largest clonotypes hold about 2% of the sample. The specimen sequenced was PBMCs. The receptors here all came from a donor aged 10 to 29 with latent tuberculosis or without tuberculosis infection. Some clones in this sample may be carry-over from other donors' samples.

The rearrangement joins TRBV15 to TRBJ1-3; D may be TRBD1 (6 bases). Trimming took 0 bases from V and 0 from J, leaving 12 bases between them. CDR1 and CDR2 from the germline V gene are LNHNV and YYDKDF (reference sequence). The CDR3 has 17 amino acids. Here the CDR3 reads CATSRDQGLDSGNTIYF. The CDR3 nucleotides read TGTGCCACCAGCAGAGATCAGGGGCTAGACTCTGGAAACACCATATATTTT.

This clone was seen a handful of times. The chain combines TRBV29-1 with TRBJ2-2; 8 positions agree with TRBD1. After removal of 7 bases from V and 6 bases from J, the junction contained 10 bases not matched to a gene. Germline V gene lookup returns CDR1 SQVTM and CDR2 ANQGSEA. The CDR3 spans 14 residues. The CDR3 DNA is TGCAGCGCCAGGACAGGGATTGAAGCCGGGGAGCTGTTTTTT. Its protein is CSARTGIEAGELFF.

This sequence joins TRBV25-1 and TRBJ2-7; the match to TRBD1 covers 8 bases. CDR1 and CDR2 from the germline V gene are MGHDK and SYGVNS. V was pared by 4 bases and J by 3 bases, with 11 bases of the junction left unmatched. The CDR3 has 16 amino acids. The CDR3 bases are TGTGCCAGCAGTGGAACAGGGGGTTATACCTACTACGAGCAGTACTTC. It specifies CASSGTGGYTYYEQYF.

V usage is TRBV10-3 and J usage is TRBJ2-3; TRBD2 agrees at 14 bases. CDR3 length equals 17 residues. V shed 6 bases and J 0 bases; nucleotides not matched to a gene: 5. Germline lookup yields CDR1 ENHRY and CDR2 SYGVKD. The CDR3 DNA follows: TGTGCCATCAGGACTAGCGGGAGGGCCGAGAGCACAGATACGCAGTATTTT. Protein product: CAIRTSGRAESTDTQYF.

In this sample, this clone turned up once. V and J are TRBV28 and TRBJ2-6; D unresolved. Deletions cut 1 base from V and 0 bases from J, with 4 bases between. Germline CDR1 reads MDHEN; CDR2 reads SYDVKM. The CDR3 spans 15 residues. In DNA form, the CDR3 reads TGTGCCAGCAGTTTATTCGGCTCTGGGGCCAACGTCCTGACTTTC. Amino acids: CASSLFGSGANVLTF.

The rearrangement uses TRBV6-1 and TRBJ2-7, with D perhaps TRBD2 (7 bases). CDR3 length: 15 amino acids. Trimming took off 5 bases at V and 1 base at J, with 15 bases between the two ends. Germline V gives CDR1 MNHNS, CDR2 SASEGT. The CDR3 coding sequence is TGTGCCAGCAGTCTGGGGGGGCCTGGTTCCTACGAGCAGTACTTC. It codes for CASSLGGPGSYEQYF.

CDR3 in amino acids: CSARVGGTEAFF. The CDR3 coding sequence is TGCAGCGCTAGAGTGGGTGGGACTGAAGCTTTCTTT. The chain carries TRBV29-1 and TRBJ1-1, with D unclear. Germline CDR1 and CDR2: SQVTM and ANQGSEA. CDR3 length: 12 amino acids. The V end lost 7 bases, the J end lost 5 bases, and 14 bases lay between the germline ends.

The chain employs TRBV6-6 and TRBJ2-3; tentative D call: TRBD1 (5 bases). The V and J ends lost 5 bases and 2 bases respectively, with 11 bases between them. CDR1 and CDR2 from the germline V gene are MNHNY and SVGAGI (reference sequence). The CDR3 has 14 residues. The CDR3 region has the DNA TGTGCCAGCAGTCGCAGGGCAACCACAGATACGCAGTATTTT. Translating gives CASSRRATTDTQYF.

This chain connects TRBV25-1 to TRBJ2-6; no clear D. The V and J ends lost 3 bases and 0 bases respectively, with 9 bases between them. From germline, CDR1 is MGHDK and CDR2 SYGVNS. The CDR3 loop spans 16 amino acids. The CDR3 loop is CASSDPSVSGANVLTF. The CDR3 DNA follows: TGTGCCAGCAGTGACCCGAGCGTCTCTGGGGCCAACGTCCTGACTTTC.

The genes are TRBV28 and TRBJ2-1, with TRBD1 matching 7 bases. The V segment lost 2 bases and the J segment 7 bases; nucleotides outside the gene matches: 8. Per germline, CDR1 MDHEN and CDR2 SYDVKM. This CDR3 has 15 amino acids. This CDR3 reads CASSLHRGRVNEQFF. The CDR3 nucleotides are TGTGCCAGCAGTTTACACAGGGGAAGAGTTAATGAGCAGTTCTTC.

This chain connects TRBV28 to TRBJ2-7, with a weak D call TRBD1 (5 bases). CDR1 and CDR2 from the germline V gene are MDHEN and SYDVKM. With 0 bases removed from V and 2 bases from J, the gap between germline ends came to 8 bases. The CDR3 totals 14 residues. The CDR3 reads CASSLWQGTYEQYF. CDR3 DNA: TGTGCCAGCAGTTTATGGCAGGGAACCTACGAGCAGTACTTC.

CDR3 in amino acids: CASSLAGSSYEQYF. The CDR3 region has the DNA TGTGCCAGCTCACTAGCGGGGAGCTCCTACGAGCAGTACTTC. V usage is TRBV18 and J usage is TRBJ2-7; TRBD2 agrees at 8 bases. Germline V lookup: CDR1 KGHSH, CDR2 LQKENI. V lost 4 bases to trimming and J lost 0 bases; unmatched junction nucleotides: 2. The CDR3 has 14 residues.

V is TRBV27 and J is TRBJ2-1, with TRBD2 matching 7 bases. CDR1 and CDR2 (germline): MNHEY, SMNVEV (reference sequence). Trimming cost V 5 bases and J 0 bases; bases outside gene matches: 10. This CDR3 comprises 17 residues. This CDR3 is CASSISGHYPSYNEQFF. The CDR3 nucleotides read TGTGCCAGCAGTATTAGCGGGCACTACCCCTCCTACAATGAGCAGTTCTTC.

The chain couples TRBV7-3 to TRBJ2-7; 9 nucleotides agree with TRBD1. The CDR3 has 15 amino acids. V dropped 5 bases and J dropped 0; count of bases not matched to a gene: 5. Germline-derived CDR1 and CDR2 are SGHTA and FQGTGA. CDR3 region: CASSVGQGNSYEQYF. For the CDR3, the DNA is TGTGCCAGCAGCGTGGGACAGGGAAACTCCTACGAGCAGTACTTC.

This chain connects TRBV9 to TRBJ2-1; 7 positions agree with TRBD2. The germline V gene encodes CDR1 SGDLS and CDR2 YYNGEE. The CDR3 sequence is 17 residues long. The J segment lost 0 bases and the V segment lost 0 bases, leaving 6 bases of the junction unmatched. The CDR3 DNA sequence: TGTGCCAGCAGCGTAGGAGGAACGGGGGGCTCCTACAATGAGCAGTTCTTC. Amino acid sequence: CASSVGGTGGSYNEQFF.

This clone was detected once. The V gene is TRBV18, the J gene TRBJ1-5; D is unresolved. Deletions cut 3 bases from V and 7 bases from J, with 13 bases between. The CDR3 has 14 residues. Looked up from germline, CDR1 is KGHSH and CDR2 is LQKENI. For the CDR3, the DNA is TGTGCCAGCTCACCGACTAGTAATTGGCAGCCCCAGCATTTT. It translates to CASSPTSNWQPQHF.

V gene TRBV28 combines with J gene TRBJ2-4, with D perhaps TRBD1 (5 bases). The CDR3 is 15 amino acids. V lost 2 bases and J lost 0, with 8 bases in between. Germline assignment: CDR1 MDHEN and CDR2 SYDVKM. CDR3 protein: CASSLRGVAKNIQYF. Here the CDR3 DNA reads TGTGCCAGCAGTTTAAGGGGCGTAGCCAAAAACATTCAGTACTTC.

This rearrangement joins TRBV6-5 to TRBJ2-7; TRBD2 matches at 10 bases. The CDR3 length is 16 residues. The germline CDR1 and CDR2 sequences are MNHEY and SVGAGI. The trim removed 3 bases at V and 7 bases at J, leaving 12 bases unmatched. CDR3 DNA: TGTGCCAGCAGTTATGAGTCTAGCGGGAGCGTTGGGGAGCAGTACTTC. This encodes CASSYESSGSVGEQYF.

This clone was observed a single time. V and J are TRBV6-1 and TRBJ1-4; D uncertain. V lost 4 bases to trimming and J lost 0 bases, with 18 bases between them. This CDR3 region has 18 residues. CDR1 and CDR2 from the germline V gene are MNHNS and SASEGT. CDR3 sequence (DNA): TGTGCCAGCAGTGCCGCAGGTCACTTCTTTGCAACTAATGAAAAACTGTTTTTT. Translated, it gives CASSAAGHFFATNEKLFF.

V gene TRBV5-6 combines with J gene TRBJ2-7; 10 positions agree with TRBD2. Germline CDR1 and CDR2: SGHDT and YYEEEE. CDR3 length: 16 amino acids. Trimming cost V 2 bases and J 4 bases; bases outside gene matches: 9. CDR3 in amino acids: CASSFLAGEGGYEQYF. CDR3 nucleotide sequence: TGTGCCAGCAGCTTCCTAGCGGGAGAAGGAGGTTACGAGCAGTACTTC.

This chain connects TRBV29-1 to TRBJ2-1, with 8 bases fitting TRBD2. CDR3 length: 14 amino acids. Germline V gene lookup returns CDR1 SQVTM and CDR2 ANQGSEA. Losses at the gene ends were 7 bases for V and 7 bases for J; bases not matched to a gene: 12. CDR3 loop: CSGRGLAGMNEQFF. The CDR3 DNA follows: TGCAGCGGGAGAGGACTAGCAGGGATGAATGAGCAGTTCTTC.

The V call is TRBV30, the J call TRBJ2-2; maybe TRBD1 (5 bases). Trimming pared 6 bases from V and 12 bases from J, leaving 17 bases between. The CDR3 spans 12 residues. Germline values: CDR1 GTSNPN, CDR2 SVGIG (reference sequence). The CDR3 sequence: CACLTIGVKLFF. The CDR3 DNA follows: TGTGCCTGCCTTACGATAGGGGTTAAGCTGTTTTTT.